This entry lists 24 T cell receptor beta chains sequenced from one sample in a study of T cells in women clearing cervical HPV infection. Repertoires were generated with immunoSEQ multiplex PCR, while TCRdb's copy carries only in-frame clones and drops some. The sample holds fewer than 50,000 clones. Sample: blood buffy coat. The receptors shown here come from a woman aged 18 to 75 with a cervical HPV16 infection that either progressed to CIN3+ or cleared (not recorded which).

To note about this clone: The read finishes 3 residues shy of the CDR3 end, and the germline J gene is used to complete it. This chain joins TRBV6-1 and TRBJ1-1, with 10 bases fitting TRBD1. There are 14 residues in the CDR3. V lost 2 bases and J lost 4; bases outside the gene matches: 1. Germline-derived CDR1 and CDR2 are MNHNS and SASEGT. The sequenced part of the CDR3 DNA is TGTGCCAGCAGTGAAAGGACAGGGGGCACTGAA. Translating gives CASSERTGGTE. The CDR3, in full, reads CASSERTGGTEAFF.

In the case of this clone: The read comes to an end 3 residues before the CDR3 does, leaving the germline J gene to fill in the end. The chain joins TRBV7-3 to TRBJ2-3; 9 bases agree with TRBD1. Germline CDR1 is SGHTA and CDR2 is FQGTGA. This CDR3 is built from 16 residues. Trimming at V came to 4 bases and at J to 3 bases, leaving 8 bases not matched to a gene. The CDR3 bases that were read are TGTGCCAGCAGCTCTGCACAGGGGGCGGGTACAGATACG. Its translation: CASSSAQGAGTDT. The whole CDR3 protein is CASSSAQGAGTDTQYF.

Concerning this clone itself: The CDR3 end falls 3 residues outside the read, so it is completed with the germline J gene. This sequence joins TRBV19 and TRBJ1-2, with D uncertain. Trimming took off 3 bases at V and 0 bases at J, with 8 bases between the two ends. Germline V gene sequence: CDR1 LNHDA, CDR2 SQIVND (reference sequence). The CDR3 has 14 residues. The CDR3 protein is CASSMGITNYGYTF. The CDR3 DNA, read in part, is TGTGCCAGTAGTATGGGCATAACTAACTATGGC.

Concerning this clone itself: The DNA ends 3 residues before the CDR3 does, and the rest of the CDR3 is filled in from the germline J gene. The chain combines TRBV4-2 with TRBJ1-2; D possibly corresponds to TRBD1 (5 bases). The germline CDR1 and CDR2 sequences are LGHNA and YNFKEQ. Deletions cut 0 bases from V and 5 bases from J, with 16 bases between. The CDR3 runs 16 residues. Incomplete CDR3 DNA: TGTGCCAGCAGCCAAGATGTCTCAGGGCCCGGGTATGGC. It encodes CASSQDVSGPGYG. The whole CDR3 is CASSQDVSGPGYGYTF.

CDR3 protein: CASSLTGSGNTIYF. The CDR3 DNA, read in part, is TGTGCCAGCAGCTTGACGGGCTCTGGAAACACC. V is TRBV5-6 and J is TRBJ1-3; no clear D. The CDR3 goes on 3 residues after the read ends, and that part is filled in from the germline J gene. CDR1 SGHDT and CDR2 YYEEEE come from the germline V gene. This CDR3 has 14 amino acids. V was pared by 1 base and J by 0 bases, with 5 bases between.

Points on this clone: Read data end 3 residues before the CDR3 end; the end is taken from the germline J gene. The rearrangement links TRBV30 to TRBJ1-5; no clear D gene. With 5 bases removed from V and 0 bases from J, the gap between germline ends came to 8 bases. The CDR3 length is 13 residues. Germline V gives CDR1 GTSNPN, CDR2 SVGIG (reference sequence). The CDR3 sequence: CAWALDSNQPQHF. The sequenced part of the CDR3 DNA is TGTGCCTGGGCCTTAGATAGCAATCAGCCC.

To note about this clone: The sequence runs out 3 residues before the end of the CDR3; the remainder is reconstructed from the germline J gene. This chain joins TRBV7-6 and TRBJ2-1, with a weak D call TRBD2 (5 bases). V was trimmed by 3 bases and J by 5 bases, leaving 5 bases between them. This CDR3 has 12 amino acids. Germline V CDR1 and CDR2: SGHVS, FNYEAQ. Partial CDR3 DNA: TGTGCCAGCAGCTTCGGGGACAATGAG. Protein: CASSFGDNE. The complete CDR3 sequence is CASSFGDNEQFF.

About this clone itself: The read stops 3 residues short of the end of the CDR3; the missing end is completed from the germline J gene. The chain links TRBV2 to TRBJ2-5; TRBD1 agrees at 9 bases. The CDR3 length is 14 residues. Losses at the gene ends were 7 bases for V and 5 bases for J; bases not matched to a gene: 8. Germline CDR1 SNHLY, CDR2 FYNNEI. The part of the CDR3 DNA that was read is TGTGCCAGCACCGAGGGACAGGGTGGTGAGACC. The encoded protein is CASTEGQGGET. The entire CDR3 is CASTEGQGGETQYF.

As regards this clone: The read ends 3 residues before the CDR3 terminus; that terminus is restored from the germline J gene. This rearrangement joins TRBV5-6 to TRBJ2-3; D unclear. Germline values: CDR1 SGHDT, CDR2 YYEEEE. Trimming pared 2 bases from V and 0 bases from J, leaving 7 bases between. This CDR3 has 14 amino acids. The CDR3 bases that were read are TGTGCCAGCAGCTTCCTACTTAGCACAGATACG. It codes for CASSFLLSTDT. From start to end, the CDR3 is CASSFLLSTDTQYF. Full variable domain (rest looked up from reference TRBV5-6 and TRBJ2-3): DAGVTQSPTHLIKTRGQQVTLRCSPKSGHDTVSWYQQALGQGPQFIFQYYEEEERQRGNFPDRFSGHQFPNYSSELNVNALLLGDSALYLCASSFLLSTDTQYFGPGTRLTVL.

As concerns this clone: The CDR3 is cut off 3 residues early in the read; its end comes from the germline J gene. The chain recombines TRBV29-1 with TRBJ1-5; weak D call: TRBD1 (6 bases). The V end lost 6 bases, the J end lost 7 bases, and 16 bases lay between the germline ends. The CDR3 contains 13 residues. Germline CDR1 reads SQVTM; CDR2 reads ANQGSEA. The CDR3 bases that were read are TGCAGCGTGGGCCGGGACATCGGCCAGCCC. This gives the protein CSVGRDIGQP. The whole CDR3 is CSVGRDIGQPQHF.

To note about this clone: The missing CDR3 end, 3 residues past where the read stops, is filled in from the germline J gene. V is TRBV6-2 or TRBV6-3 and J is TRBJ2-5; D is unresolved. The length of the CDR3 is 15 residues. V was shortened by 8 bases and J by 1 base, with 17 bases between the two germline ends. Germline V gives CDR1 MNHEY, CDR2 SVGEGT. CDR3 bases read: TGTGCCAGCCTGCCGGTTGCGTCTACCCAAGAGACC. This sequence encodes CASLPVASTQET. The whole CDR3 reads CASLPVASTQETQYF.

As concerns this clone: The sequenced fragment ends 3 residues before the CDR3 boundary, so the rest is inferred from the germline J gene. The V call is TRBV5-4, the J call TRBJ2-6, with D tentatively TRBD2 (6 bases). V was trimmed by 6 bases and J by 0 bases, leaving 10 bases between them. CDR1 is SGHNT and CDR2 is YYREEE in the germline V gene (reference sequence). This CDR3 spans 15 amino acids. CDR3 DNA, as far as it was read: TGTGCCAGCATGCGGGACTCCTCTGGGGCCAACGTC. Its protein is CASMRDSSGANV. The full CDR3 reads CASMRDSSGANVLTF.

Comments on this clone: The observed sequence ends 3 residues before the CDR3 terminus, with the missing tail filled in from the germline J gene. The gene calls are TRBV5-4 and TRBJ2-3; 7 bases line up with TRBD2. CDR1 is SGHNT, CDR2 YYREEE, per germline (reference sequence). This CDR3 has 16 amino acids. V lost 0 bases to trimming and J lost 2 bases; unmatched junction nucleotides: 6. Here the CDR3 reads CASSLGLAGYTDTQYF. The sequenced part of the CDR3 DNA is TGTGCCAGCAGCTTGGGATTAGCGGGTTACACAGATACG.

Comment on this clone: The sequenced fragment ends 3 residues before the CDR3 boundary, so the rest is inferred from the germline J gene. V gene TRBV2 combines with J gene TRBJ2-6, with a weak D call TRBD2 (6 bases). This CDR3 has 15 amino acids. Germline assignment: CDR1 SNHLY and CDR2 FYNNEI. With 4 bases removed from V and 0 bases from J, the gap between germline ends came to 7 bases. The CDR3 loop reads CASSVGGSGANVLTF. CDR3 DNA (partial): TGTGCCAGCAGTGTGGGGGGCTCTGGGGCCAACGTC.

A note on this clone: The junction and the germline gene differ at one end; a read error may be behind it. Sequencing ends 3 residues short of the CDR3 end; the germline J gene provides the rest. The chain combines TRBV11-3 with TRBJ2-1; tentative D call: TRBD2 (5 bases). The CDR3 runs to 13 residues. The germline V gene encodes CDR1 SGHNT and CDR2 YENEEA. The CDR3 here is CASSKDSYSEQFF. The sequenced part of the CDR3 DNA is TGTGCCAGCAGTAAGGACTCCTACAGTGAG.

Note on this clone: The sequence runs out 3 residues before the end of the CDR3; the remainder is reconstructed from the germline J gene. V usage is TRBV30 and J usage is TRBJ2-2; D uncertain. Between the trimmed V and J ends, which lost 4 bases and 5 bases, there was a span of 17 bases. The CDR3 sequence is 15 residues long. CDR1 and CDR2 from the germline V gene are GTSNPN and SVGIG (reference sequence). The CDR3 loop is CAWTNPSHLTGELFF. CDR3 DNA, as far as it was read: TGTGCCTGGACAAACCCGAGCCACCTTACCGGGGAG.

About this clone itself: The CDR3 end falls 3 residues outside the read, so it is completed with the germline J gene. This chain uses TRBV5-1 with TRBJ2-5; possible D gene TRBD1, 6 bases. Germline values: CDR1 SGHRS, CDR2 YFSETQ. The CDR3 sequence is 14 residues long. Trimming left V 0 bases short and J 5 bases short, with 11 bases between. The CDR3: CASSLVGGWETQYF. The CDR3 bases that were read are TGCGCCAGCAGCTTGGTTGGGGGCTGGGAGACC.

CDR3 amino acids: CASSWLAGVSTDTQYF. The sequenced CDR3 bases are TGTGCCAGCAGTTGGCTAGCGGGGGTTAGCACAGATACG. This rearrangement joins TRBV28 to TRBJ2-3; TRBD2 matches at 10 bases. The read stops 3 residues short of the end of the CDR3; the missing end is completed from the germline J gene. V was clipped by 4 bases and J by 0 bases; unmatched bases: 4. The CDR3 is made up of 16 amino acids. Germline assignment: CDR1 MDHEN and CDR2 SYDVKM. Combining the CDR3 with reference TRBV28 and TRBJ2-3 gives the whole variable domain DVKVTQSSRYLVKRTGEKVFLECVQDMDHENMFWYRQDPGLGLRLIYFSYDVKMKEKGDIPEGYSVSREKKERFSLILESASTNQTSMYLCASSWLAGVSTDTQYFGPGTRLTVL.

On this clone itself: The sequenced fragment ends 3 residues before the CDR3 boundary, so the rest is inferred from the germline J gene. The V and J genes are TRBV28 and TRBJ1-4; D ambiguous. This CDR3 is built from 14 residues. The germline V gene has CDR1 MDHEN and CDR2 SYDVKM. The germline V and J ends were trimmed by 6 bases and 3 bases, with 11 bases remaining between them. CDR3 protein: CASREERANEKLFF. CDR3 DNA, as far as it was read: TGTGCCAGCAGGGAGGAGAGGGCTAATGAAAAA.

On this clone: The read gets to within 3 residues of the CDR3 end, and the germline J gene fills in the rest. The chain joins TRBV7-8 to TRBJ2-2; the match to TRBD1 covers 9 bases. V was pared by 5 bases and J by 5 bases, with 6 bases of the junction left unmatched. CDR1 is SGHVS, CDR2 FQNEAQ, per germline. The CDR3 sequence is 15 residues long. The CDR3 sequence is CASSQYRGRTGELFF. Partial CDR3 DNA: TGTGCCAGCAGCCAATACAGGGGGCGGACCGGGGAG.

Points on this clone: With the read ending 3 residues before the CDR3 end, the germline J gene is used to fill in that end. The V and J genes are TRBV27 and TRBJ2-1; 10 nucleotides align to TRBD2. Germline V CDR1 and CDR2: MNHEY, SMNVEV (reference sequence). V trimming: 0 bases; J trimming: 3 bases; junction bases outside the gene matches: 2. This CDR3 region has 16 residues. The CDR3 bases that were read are TGTGCCAGCAGTTTATCGAGCGGGGGGGTCTACAATGAG. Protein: CASSLSSGGVYNE. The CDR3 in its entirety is CASSLSSGGVYNEQFF.

The sequenced part of the CDR3 DNA is TGCAGCGTCCGGACAGGGGGCTACACTGAA. It codes for CSVRTGGYTE. The whole CDR3 is CSVRTGGYTEAFF. The genes are TRBV29-1 and TRBJ1-1, with 11 bases fitting TRBD1. The missing CDR3 end, 3 residues past where the read stops, is filled in from the germline J gene. The length of the CDR3 is 13 residues. Germline values: CDR1 SQVTM, CDR2 ANQGSEA. V shed 6 bases and J 3 bases; nucleotides not matched to a gene: 3.

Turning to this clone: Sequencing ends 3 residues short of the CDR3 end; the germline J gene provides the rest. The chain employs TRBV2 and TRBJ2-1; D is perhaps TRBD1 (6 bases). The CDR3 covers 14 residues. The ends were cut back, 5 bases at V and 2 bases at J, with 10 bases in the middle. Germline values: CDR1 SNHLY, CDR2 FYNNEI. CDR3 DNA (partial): TGTGCCAGCAGTCAGGGGACCCCCTACAATGAG. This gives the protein CASSQGTPYNE. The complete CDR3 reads CASSQGTPYNEQFF.

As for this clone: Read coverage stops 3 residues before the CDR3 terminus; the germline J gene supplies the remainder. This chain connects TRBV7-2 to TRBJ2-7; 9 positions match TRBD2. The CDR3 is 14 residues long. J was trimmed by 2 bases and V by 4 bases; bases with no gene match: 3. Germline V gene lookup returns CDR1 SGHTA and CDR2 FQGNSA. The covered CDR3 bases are TGTGCCAGCAGCTCAAGACTAGCGGCCTACGAG. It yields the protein CASSSRLAAYE. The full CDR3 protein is CASSSRLAAYEQYF.